The 12 T cell receptor beta chains below come from one sample, sequenced in a study of blood T cell repertoires in COVID-19. Clones were read by immunoSEQ multiplex PCR, and TCRdb kept only the in-frame ones, dropping some. The table includes around 250,000 clones, 83% detected once. Sequencing used peripheral blood. The receptors derive from a man of 80 years or more with acute or convalescent COVID-19.

This clone has a handful of counts. The V call is TRBV5-1, the J call TRBJ2-1; tentative D call: TRBD1 (5 bases). The germline V and J ends were trimmed by 6 bases and 8 bases, with 18 bases remaining between them. CDR3 length equals 14 residues. Germline CDR1 is SGHRS and CDR2 is YFSETQ. CDR3 amino acids: CASTPTTQGHEQFF. CDR3 DNA sequence: TGCGCCAGCACCCCCACTACCCAGGGCCATGAGCAGTTCTTC.

The rearrangement links TRBV5-5 to TRBJ1-5; D is perhaps TRBD1 (6 bases). V was clipped by 1 base and J by 1 base, with 12 bases between them. Germline loops: CDR1 SGHKS, CDR2 YYEKEE (reference sequence). This CDR3 spans 16 amino acids. As DNA, the CDR3 is TGTGCCAGCAGCTTGTATGACAGGCGGAGCAATCAGCCCCAGCATTTT. Its protein product is CASSLYDRRSNQPQHF.

The chain uses TRBV7-6 and TRBJ1-1; D is perhaps TRBD1 (6 bases). Germline CDR1 SGHVS, CDR2 FNYEAQ. Between the trimmed V and J ends, which lost 5 bases and 0 bases, there was a span of 22 bases. The CDR3 is 18 residues long. The CDR3 DNA sequence: TGTGCCAGCAGCCTCTCTACCCGACAGGCTTCCATGAACACTGAAGCTTTCTTT. Its protein product is CASSLSTRQASMNTEAFF.

The chain recombines TRBV6-5 with TRBJ1-5; 12 bases align to TRBD1. CDR1 is MNHEY and CDR2 is SVGAGI in the germline V gene. The CDR3 loop spans 15 amino acids. V lost 8 bases and J lost 5; bases outside the gene matches: 7. This CDR3 is CASGDRGRKDQPQHF. Here the CDR3 DNA reads TGTGCCAGCGGGGACAGGGGGCGCAAGGATCAGCCCCAGCATTTT.

The chain links TRBV19 to TRBJ2-2, with 10 nucleotides matching TRBD1. With 3 bases clipped from V and 2 bases from J, the junction kept 12 bases outside the gene matches. This CDR3 comprises 19 residues. CDR1 is LNHDA, CDR2 SQIVND, per germline (reference sequence). The CDR3 region is CASSILGDRGNLNTGELFF. In DNA form, the CDR3 reads TGTGCCAGTAGTATCCTTGGGGACAGGGGAAATTTAAACACCGGGGAGCTGTTTTTT.

This chain links TRBV28 with TRBJ1-2; D unclear. In germline, CDR1 is MDHEN, CDR2 SYDVKM. Trimming pared 2 bases from V and 4 bases from J, leaving 5 bases between. CDR3 length: 12 amino acids. The CDR3 DNA reads TGTGCCAGCAGTTTAGGGCCCTATGGCTACACCTTC. This gives the protein CASSLGPYGYTF.

The rearrangement links TRBV5-1 to TRBJ1-1, with 10 bases that match TRBD1. This CDR3 has 13 residues. J was trimmed by 4 bases and V by 4 bases; bases with no gene match: 1. CDR1 and CDR2 from the germline V gene are SGHRS and YFSETQ. CDR3 amino acids: CASSRTGGTEAFF. The CDR3 nucleotides are TGCGCCAGCAGCAGGACAGGGGGCACTGAAGCTTTCTTT.

V is TRBV5-4 and J is TRBJ2-2; possibly TRBD2 for D (6 bases). This CDR3 has 16 residues. Trimming shortened V by 2 bases and J by 4 bases, and 15 bases separated the two germline ends. Germline-derived CDR1 and CDR2 are SGHNT and YYREEE (reference sequence). CDR3 residues: CASSLWGVRVTGELFF. The CDR3 DNA follows: TGTGCCAGCAGCTTATGGGGGGTGAGGGTCACCGGGGAGCTGTTTTTT.

Concerning this clone itself: This CDR3 is also generated by other DNA sequences in the sample. The genes are TRBV18 and TRBJ1-1; 7 positions agree with TRBD1. Germline loops: CDR1 KGHSH, CDR2 LQKENI. Trimming at V came to 4 bases and at J to 3 bases, leaving 5 bases not matched to a gene. This CDR3 contains 14 residues. In DNA form, the CDR3 reads TGTGCCAGCTCACTCCGGGACAGAGACACTGAAGCTTTCTTT. This codes for CASSLRDRDTEAFF. Together with reference TRBV18 and TRBJ1-1, the CDR3 gives the full variable domain: NAGVMQNPRHLVRRRGQEARLRCSPMKGHSHVYWYRQLPEEGLKFMVYLQKENIIDESGMPKERFSAEFPKEGPSILRIQQVVRGDSAAYFCASSLRDRDTEAFFGQGTRLTVV.

This chain links TRBV5-6 with TRBJ2-1, with unresolved D. V was clipped by 2 bases and J by 8 bases, with 8 bases between them. CDR3 length equals 12 residues. Germline V gene sequence: CDR1 SGHDT, CDR2 YYEEEE. The DNA for the CDR3 is TGTGCCAGCAGCTTTCTGTACTATGAGCAGTTCTTC. Its translation: CASSFLYYEQFF.

J is TRBJ2-3 and V is TRBV7-3, with D perhaps TRBD2 (6 bases). There are 16 residues in the CDR3. Between the trimmed V and J ends, which lost 1 base and 2 bases, there was a span of 13 bases. Germline CDR1 is SGHTA and CDR2 is FQGTGA. CDR3: CASSLIGGVATDTQYF. The CDR3 DNA sequence: TGTGCCAGCAGCTTAATAGGAGGGGTTGCCACAGATACGCAGTATTTT.

The chain recombines TRBV5-4 with TRBJ2-5; D may be TRBD2 (6 bases). Per the germline V gene, CDR1 is SGHNT and CDR2 is YYREEE (reference sequence). This CDR3 is 14 amino acids long. V lost 1 base to trimming and J lost 3 bases, with 10 bases between them. The CDR3 DNA sequence: TGTGCCAGCAGCTTGAGGCTAGCGAAAGAGACCCAGTACTTC. Its protein product is CASSLRLAKETQYF.